This record concerns one T cell receptor (beta chain) sequence. As yet, its antigen is unknown. Assay used: immunoSEQ multiplex PCR; TCRdb lists only in-frame clones, some missing. In the table there are about 100,000 clones, roughly 95% of which are singletons. CDR1 is LGHNA and CDR2 is YNFKEQ in the germline V gene. The CDR3 extends over 19 amino acids. J lost 3 bases, V lost 0 bases, and 12 bases had no gene match. This sample is part of a study of OX40 agonist ivuxolimab in advanced cancers. Overall study findings and caveats: At doses 0.1 to 3.0 mg/kg, CD4+ and CD8+ clones expanded.

The sequence derives from an adult with an advanced solid tumor such as melanoma, head and neck, liver or kidney cancer. Sequenced here: CD4+ or CD8+ T cells sorted from blood, sampled in a trial of the OX40 agonist ivuxolimab. J is TRBJ2-7 and V is TRBV4-2; 12 bases agree with TRBD2. For the CDR3, the DNA is TGTGCCAGCAGCCAAGATGGTAGACTAGCGGGAGTCCCGCTCTACGAGCAGTACTTC. Amino acid sequence: CASSQDGRLAGVPLYEQYF.